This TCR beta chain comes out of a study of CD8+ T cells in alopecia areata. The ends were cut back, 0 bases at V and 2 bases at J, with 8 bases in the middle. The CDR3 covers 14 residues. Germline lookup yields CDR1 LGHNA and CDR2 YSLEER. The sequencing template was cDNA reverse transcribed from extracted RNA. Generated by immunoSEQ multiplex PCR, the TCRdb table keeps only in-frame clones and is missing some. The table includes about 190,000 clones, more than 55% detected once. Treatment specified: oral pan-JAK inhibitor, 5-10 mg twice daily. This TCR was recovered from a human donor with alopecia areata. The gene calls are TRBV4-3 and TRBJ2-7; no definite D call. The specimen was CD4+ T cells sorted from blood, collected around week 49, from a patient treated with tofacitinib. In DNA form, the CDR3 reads TGCGCCAGCAGCCAAGAGCCCCGGGCCTACGAGCAGTACTTC. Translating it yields CASSQEPRAYEQYF.